This TCR beta chain comes out of a study of T cell repertoires in cytomegalovirus infection. Study details: Alongside well-studied HLA-B-restricted CMV epitopes, recently identified HLA-C-restricted CMV epitopes were also used.

TCRdb used MiXCR to reprocess the reads, holding one entry per CDR3 protein. The sample lists about 900,000 distinct CDR3 sequences; around 30% were seen once. Study-level results: The study found HLA-C-restricted CMV-specific TCR beta clonotypes dominating the ex vivo response.

This clonotype has just one count. The antigen is not known. Material: cultured CD8+ T cells from PBMCs, obtained from culture after CMV antigen stimulation. This receptor was taken from a human donor in good health (CMV status not recorded). Some clones in this sample may be carry-over from other donors' samples.

DNA for the CDR3: TGTGCCAGCAGTGGCTGGGGTGACACTGAAGCTTTCTTT. Translation: CASSGWGDTEAFF. The chain carries TRBV27 and TRBJ1-1; D gene unclear. The CDR3 length is 13 residues. Trimming stripped 5 bases from V and 3 bases from J, with 10 bases between. From germline, CDR1 is MNHEY and CDR2 SMNVEV (reference sequence).